This T cell receptor beta chain emerged from a study of monozygotic twins with inflammatory bowel disease. Germline CDR1 is MNHEY and CDR2 is SVGAGI. The CDR3 totals 15 residues. UMIs containing a 6-nucleotide sample barcode were added via template switching. One entry per CDR3 protein, without DNA, is what TCRdb gives after re-calling the 5' RACE reads. Reported are about 440,000 distinct CDR3 sequences; the ten largest clones contain about 2.6%. Researchers isolated total RNA from whole blood without sorting T cells. The V gene is TRBV6-5, the J gene TRBJ2-7; as DNA is missing, the TRBD1 call by TCRdb cannot be tested. This sequence originates from a human donor with ulcerative colitis or Crohn's disease, or a healthy co-twin of an affected twin (not recorded which). The sample consisted of blood. This CDR3 reads CASSYSGQGIREQYF.